A single sample is the source of the 27 T cell receptor beta chains below, sequenced in a study of spatial heterogeneity in lung cancer. Points from the study as a whole: Tumoral mutation counts were tracked by counts of expanded intratumoral alpha and beta TCRs.

Via MiXCR, TCRdb re-called the 5' RACE reads, giving one row per CDR3 protein. The sample has 17,000 or so distinct CDR3 sequences, under 7% seen once. These receptors have no identified antigens. The time point denotes: sample taken at primary tumor resection. Sequencing used lung tumor tissue, obtained at surgery. The source is a female donor with early-stage non-small cell lung cancer.

This clonotype was picked up many times. CDR3 coding DNA: TGTGCCAGCAGCCCCGGAGGGGGCTTAAGCACAGATACGCAGTATTTT. Protein: CASSPGGGLSTDTQYF. V is TRBV21-1 and J is TRBJ2-3; the DNA was not compared with TRBD1, the D call given in the table. TRBV21-1 is listed as a pseudogene. The CDR3 spans 16 residues.

This clonotype is classed as medium-sized. The V call is TRBV20-1, the J call TRBJ2-7; 11 positions match TRBD2. This CDR3 contains 17 residues. V lost 4 bases, J lost 5 bases, and 16 bases stayed unmatched. From germline, CDR1 is DFQATT and CDR2 SNEGSKA (reference sequence). CDR3 nucleotide sequence: TGCAGTGCTATTAGTCCTAGCGGGAGGAGTATGAACAACGAGCAGTACTTC. It codes for CSAISPSGRSMNNEQYF.

This clonotype was counted at least ten times. V and J are TRBV11-3 and TRBJ2-2, with D uncertain. Germline lookup yields CDR1 SGHNT and CDR2 YENEEA. The V gene lost 5 bases and the J gene lost 4 bases, with 8 bases spanning the gap. The CDR3 has 13 residues. CDR3 sequence reads: CASSPHATGELFF. In DNA form, the CDR3 reads TGTGCCAGCAGCCCCCACGCCACCGGGGAGCTGTTTTTT.

This clonotype is judged medium-sized. This sequence joins TRBV15 and TRBJ1-5; no reliable D call. The V end lost 4 bases, the J end lost 2 bases, and 3 bases lay between the germline ends. The CDR3 extends over 12 amino acids. Per the germline V gene, CDR1 is LNHNV and CDR2 is YYDKDF (reference sequence). Written as DNA, the CDR3 is TGTGCCACCAGCATCGGCAATCAGCCCCAGCATTTT. Protein sequence: CATSIGNQPQHF. Looking up the rest from reference TRBV15 and TRBJ1-5 gives the full variable domain: DAMVIQNPRYQVTQFGKPVTLSCSQTLNHNVMYWYQQKSSQAPKLLFHYYDKDFNNEADTPDNFQSRRPNTSFCFLDIRSPGLGDTAMYLCATSIGNQPQHFGDGTRLSIL.

Ten or more counts support this clonotype. V is TRBV5-4 and J is TRBJ2-5; 9 bases are shared with TRBD1. This CDR3 region has 16 residues. J gave up 2 bases and V 0 bases, and 5 bases lay outside the gene matches. Germline CDR1 and CDR2: SGHNT and YYREEE (reference sequence). As DNA, the CDR3 is TGTGCCAGCAGCTTGGAAACAGGGGGCTTGCAAGAGACCCAGTACTTC. This translates into CASSLETGGLQETQYF.

At least ten counts were recorded for this clonotype. The chain has TRBV5-1 and TRBJ2-3; 7 bases agree with TRBD1. V gave up 0 bases and J gave up 3 bases; unmatched junction bases: 7. The germline CDR1 and CDR2 sequences are SGHRS and YFSETQ. This CDR3 contains 16 residues. For the CDR3, the DNA is TGCGCCAGCAGCTTGGTGACAGGGTGGTCGACAGATACGCAGTATTTT. Its protein is CASSLVTGWSTDTQYF.

This clonotype was seen repeatedly, ten times or more. J is TRBJ1-1 and V is TRBV7-9; maybe TRBD1 (5 bases). The germline V gene has CDR1 SEHNR and CDR2 FQNEAQ (reference sequence). CDR3 length: 13 residues. Trimming left V 6 bases short and J 3 bases short, with 11 bases between. CDR3 sequence reads: CASSKKTDTEAFF. The DNA of the CDR3 is TGTGCCAGCAGTAAAAAGACAGACACTGAAGCTTTCTTT.

This clonotype was found many times. The V call is TRBV4-3, the J call TRBJ2-4; D may be TRBD1 or TRBD2 (5 bases each). The CDR3 is 11 residues long. CDR1 is LGHNA, CDR2 YSLEER, per germline. V was trimmed by 5 bases and J by 10 bases, leaving 9 bases between them. The CDR3 coding sequence is TGCGCCAGCAGCTCGGGACGGATTCAGTACTTC. It is translated as CASSSGRIQYF.

This clonotype was detected ten times or more. The genes are TRBV9 and TRBJ1-1; unclear D gene. Germline V lookup: CDR1 SGDLS, CDR2 YYNGEE. V lost 4 bases to trimming and J lost 1 base, with 14 bases between them. The CDR3 sequence is 15 residues long. The CDR3 region is CASSPISSANTEAFF. For the CDR3, the DNA is TGTGCCAGCAGCCCCATAAGTTCAGCGAACACTGAAGCTTTCTTT.

At least ten counts were recorded for this clonotype. At one end the junction does not follow the germline gene, possibly because of a read error. The chain uses TRBV10-1 and TRBJ2-7, with 9 positions matching TRBD1. The CDR3 totals 12 residues. From germline, CDR1 is WNHNN and CDR2 SYGVQD (reference sequence). The CDR3 region has the DNA TGCGCCGGCAGGGACAGGGTGAGCGAGCAGTACTTC. This translates into CAGRDRVSEQYF.

The sample holds many counts of this clonotype. This chain connects TRBV11-2 to TRBJ2-7, with 10 nucleotides matching TRBD1. J gave up 1 base and V 4 bases, and 4 bases lay outside the gene matches. The CDR3 runs to 15 residues. The germline V gene has CDR1 SGHAT and CDR2 FQNNGV. CDR3 residues: CASSSGQGISYEQYF. In DNA, the CDR3 is TGTGCCAGCAGCTCGGGACAGGGGATTTCCTACGAGCAGTACTTC.

This clonotype was recorded at least ten times. This rearrangement joins TRBV28 to TRBJ2-3; TRBD1 aligns across 7 bases. This CDR3 contains 13 residues. Trimming at V came to 4 bases and at J to 8 bases, leaving 6 bases not matched to a gene. Germline V lookup: CDR1 MDHEN, CDR2 SYDVKM. Written as DNA, the CDR3 is TGTGCCAGCAGTTCCCCGGGACAGACTACGCAGTATTTT. Its protein product is CASSSPGQTTQYF.

CDR3 sequence reads: CASSVGGQASNEQFF. Written as DNA, the CDR3 is TGTGCCAGTAGTGTCGGGGGACAGGCAAGCAATGAGCAGTTCTTC. This sequence joins TRBV19 and TRBJ2-1; 8 positions match TRBD1. The CDR3 consists of 15 residues. Germline lookup yields CDR1 LNHDA and CDR2 SQIVND (reference sequence). Unmatched junction bases numbered 9, after V lost 5 bases and J lost 6 bases.

This clonotype was detected many times. The CDR3, as DNA: TGTGCCAGCAGCTTAGTTCCTAGGACTAGCGGGACGGAGACCCAGTACTTC. This gives the protein CASSLVPRTSGTETQYF. The chain is built from TRBV7-2 and TRBJ2-5; TRBD2 matches 12 bases. CDR3 length: 17 amino acids. Looked up from germline, CDR1 is SGHTA and CDR2 is FQGNSA. Trimming cost V 1 base and J 5 bases; bases outside gene matches: 8.

The table lists this clonotype with many counts. The gene calls are TRBV20-1 and TRBJ2-2; 8 bases are a match to TRBD2. Germline values: CDR1 DFQATT, CDR2 SNEGSKA (reference sequence). This CDR3 is 16 amino acids long. Trimming removed 3 bases from V and 6 bases from J; junction bases left unmatched: 12. The CDR3 DNA sequence: TGCAGTGCTAGGTTCCTTAGCGGGATTCGGTCCGGGGAGCTGTTTTTT. It specifies CSARFLSGIRSGELFF.

To note about this clonotype: A much larger clonotype is one base distant, so this may be a read error. The rearrangement joins TRBV7-2 to TRBJ2-1; TRBD2 agrees at 9 bases. The germline V gene encodes CDR1 SGHTA and CDR2 FQGNSA. V dropped 4 bases and J dropped 4; count of bases not matched to a gene: 5. The CDR3 has 15 residues. CDR3 residues: CASSYSGGKYNEQFF. In DNA, the CDR3 is TGTGCCAGCAGCTATAGCGGGGGTAAATACAATGAGCAGTTCTTC.

This clonotype was counted many times. The chain carries TRBV2 and TRBJ1-1; 7 bases line up with TRBD1. The CDR3 consists of 16 residues. Looked up from germline, CDR1 is SNHLY and CDR2 is FYNNEI. J gave up 3 bases and V 2 bases, and 9 bases lay outside the gene matches. DNA for the CDR3: TGTGCCAGCAGTGAATTTCGGCAGGGGGGCGACACTGAAGCTTTCTTT. It codes for CASSEFRQGGDTEAFF.

This clonotype is medium-sized. The chain employs TRBV28 and TRBJ1-2; no clear D gene. This CDR3 spans 13 amino acids. Trimming removed 4 bases from V and 2 bases from J, with 8 bases in between. Looked up from germline, CDR1 is MDHEN and CDR2 is SYDVKM. This chain's CDR3 is CASSSNPNYGYTF. As DNA, the CDR3 is TGTGCCAGCAGTTCCAACCCGAACTATGGCTACACCTTC.

This clonotype has ten or more counts. CDR3 bases: TGTGCCACCAGCACCAGGGGGGACACCGGGGAGCTGTTTTTT. It codes for CATSTRGDTGELFF. The chain has TRBV15 and TRBJ2-2, with a weak D call TRBD1 (7 bases). CDR3 size: 14 residues. The germline V gene encodes CDR1 LNHNV and CDR2 YYDKDF (reference sequence). Deletions cut 4 bases from V and 3 bases from J, with 9 bases between.

The chain recombines TRBV3-1 with TRBJ2-7; 10 bases agree with TRBD1. The CDR3 runs 14 residues. Losses at the gene ends were 4 bases for V and 6 bases for J; bases not matched to a gene: 6. Germline V gene sequence: CDR1 LGHDT, CDR2 YNNKEL (reference sequence). CDR3 sequence: CASSPGTGEGEQYF. The CDR3 region has the DNA TGTGCCAGCAGCCCGGGGACAGGGGAGGGCGAGCAGTACTTC.

This clonotype has ten or more counts. This sequence joins TRBV24-1 and TRBJ1-5, with D perhaps TRBD1 (5 bases). This CDR3 comprises 13 residues. V was pared by 5 bases and J by 16 bases, with 20 bases between. Germline V CDR1 and CDR2: KGHDR, SFDVKD. The CDR3 is CATSVQGNQPLHF. In nucleotides, the CDR3 is TGTGCCACCAGTGTCCAGGGCAATCAGCCCCTCCATTTT.

This clonotype was seen many times. The V gene is TRBV6-1, the J gene TRBJ1-1, with TRBD1 matching 9 bases. There are 15 residues in the CDR3. The ends lost 7 bases at V and 4 bases at J; junction bases unmatched: 10. Per the germline V gene, CDR1 is MNHNS and CDR2 is SASEGT. The CDR3 sequence is CASIGRTGAVTEAFF. The DNA of the CDR3 is TGTGCCAGCATAGGAAGGACAGGGGCGGTCACTGAAGCTTTCTTT.

This clonotype showed up many times. J is TRBJ1-1 and V is TRBV7-2; maybe TRBD1 (6 bases). CDR1 SGHTA and CDR2 FQGNSA come from the germline V gene. V dropped 0 bases and J dropped 1 base, with 9 bases sitting between them. This CDR3 is 15 amino acids long. CDR3 in amino acids: CASSLAGTQNTEAFF. The CDR3 DNA sequence: TGTGCCAGCAGCTTAGCCGGGACACAGAACACTGAAGCTTTCTTT.

This clonotype has a count of ten or more. The rearrangement uses TRBV12-3 or TRBV12-4 and TRBJ2-3; a possible D gene is TRBD2 (6 bases). Trimming took 5 bases from V and 4 from J, leaving 13 bases between them. The CDR3 runs 14 residues. CDR3 sequence (DNA): TGTGCCAGCAGTCCCCAGCGGGCGGCAGATACGCAGTATTTT. Amino acids: CASSPQRAADTQYF.

In this sample, this clonotype turned up many times. The V and J genes are TRBV20-1 and TRBJ2-7; no clear D gene. V was shortened by 3 bases and J by 6 bases, with 3 bases between the two germline ends. The CDR3 runs to 9 residues. Germline V gives CDR1 DFQATT, CDR2 SNEGSKA (reference sequence). CDR3 sequence: CSASFEQYF. DNA for the CDR3: TGCAGTGCTAGTTTCGAGCAGTACTTC.

Judged by abundance, this clonotype is medium-sized. This chain uses TRBV15 with TRBJ1-1; no firm D call. CDR1 is LNHNV, CDR2 YYDKDF, per germline (reference sequence). The ends were cut back, 5 bases at V and 0 bases at J, with 22 bases in the middle. This CDR3 contains 18 residues. The CDR3 reads CATSPHGRVGGMNTEAFF. The CDR3 DNA reads as TGTGCCACCAGCCCCCATGGGCGGGTTGGCGGGATGAACACTGAAGCTTTCTTT.

This clonotype was seen ten or more times. The chain employs TRBV6-6 and TRBJ2-2; tentatively, D is TRBD2 (5 bases). Per the germline V gene, CDR1 is MNHNY and CDR2 is SVGAGI (reference sequence). The CDR3 covers 15 residues. V was trimmed by 3 bases and J by 4 bases, leaving 12 bases between them. The DNA for the CDR3 is TGTGCCAGCAGTTATGGGAGTAGTACCACCGGGGAGCTGTTTTTT. It translates to CASSYGSSTTGELFF.